A selection of T cell receptor beta chains follows, all from one sample in a study of T cell responses to AZD1222 COVID-19 vaccine. TCRdb's copy holds only in-frame clones and misses some; the assay was immunoSEQ multiplex PCR. The sample lists some 200,000 clones, more than 75% occurring once. Specimen: peripheral blood, collected on day 0 of AZD1222 vaccination. All receptors derive from an adult in good health. Both conserved end residues are part of each CDR3. A D gene is named only where the DNA matches it firmly. Some rows have no size entry. The others give once, few or many, or a class for an expanded clone.

V gene	clone size	D gene	J gene	CDR3 protein	CDR3 DNA
TRBV28	.	.	TRBJ1-2	CASSLRIQGGYTF	TGTGCCAGCAGTTTGCGCATACAGGGAGGGTACACCTTC
TRBV19	.	TRBD1	TRBJ2-3	CASTDVRQGDSDTQYF	TGTGCCAGTACCGACGTTAGGCAGGGGGATTCAGATACGCAGTATTTT
TRBV5-4	.	TRBD1	TRBJ1-2	CASSGQGNYGYTF	TGTGCCAGCAGCGGACAGGGGAACTATGGCTACACCTTC
TRBV2	.	.	TRBJ2-5	CASSLVAVETQYF	TGTGCCAGCAGTTTGGTTGCTGTGGAGACCCAGTACTTC
TRBV5-4	.	TRBD2	TRBJ2-1	CASSPGLVDYNEQFF	TGTGCCAGCAGCCCGGGACTAGTGGATTACAATGAGCAGTTCTTC
TRBV2	once	TRBD1	TRBJ2-7	CASRERGRWSYEQYF	TGTGCCAGCAGGGAAAGGGGGCGCTGGTCCTACGAGCAGTACTTC
TRBV15	.	.	TRBJ2-2	CATSRGAANTGELFF	TGTGCCACCAGCAGAGGGGCAGCGAACACCGGGGAGCTGTTTTTT
TRBV7-9	.	.	TRBJ2-2	CASSKWGRLSNTGELFF	TGTGCCAGCAGTAAGTGGGGACGGCTGTCGAACACCGGGGAGCTGTTTTTT
TRBV4-1	.	.	TRBJ2-7	CASSQGQAHSYEQYF	TGCGCCAGCAGCCAAGGACAGGCCCACTCCTACGAGCAGTACTTC
TRBV6-1	.	.	TRBJ2-2	CASSERVSTGELFF	TGTGCCAGCAGTGAAAGGGTTTCCACCGGGGAGCTGTTTTTT
TRBV14	.	.	TRBJ2-7	CASSRWDGNSYEQYF	TGTGCCAGCAGCCGCTGGGACGGAAACTCCTACGAGCAGTACTTC
TRBV11-3	.	TRBD2	TRBJ2-2	CASSLHKRDLGYTGELFF	TGTGCCAGCAGCTTACACAAGCGGGATCTGGGATACACCGGGGAGCTGTTTTTT
TRBV6-5	once	.	TRBJ2-7	CASSLDAGAYEQYF	TGTGCCAGCAGTTTAGACGCGGGGGCTTACGAGCAGTACTTC
TRBV27	.	.	TRBJ2-7	CASRPSDYAYEQYF	TGTGCCAGCAGGCCGAGTGACTATGCCTACGAGCAGTACTTC
TRBV3-1/TRBV3-2	.	TRBD2	TRBJ2-2	CASSQVPTSVNTGELFF	TGTGCCAGCAGCCAAGTCCCAACTAGCGTGAACACCGGGGAGCTGTTTTTT
TRBV20-1	.	.	TRBJ2-4	CSASSQVAKNIQYF	TGCAGTGCTAGTTCCCAAGTAGCCAAAAACATTCAGTACTTC
TRBV27	.	TRBD2	TRBJ2-7	CASSVGGLGEQYF	TGTGCCAGCAGTGTCGGTGGACTAGGCGAGCAGTACTTC
TRBV4-2	.	.	TRBJ2-1	CASSPSRRSEGLDEQFF	TGTGCCAGCAGCCCCTCGCGGCGGAGCGAGGGATTGGATGAGCAGTTCTTC
TRBV3-1/TRBV3-2	.	TRBD1	TRBJ2-7	CASSPRDSYEQYF	TGTGCCAGCAGTCCCCGGGACAGCTACGAGCAGTACTTC
TRBV18	few	.	TRBJ2-7	CASSPLTYEQYF	TGTGCCAGCTCACCACTAACCTACGAGCAGTACTTC
TRBV11-2	few	.	TRBJ1-2	CASSFPGLFVGYTF	TGTGCCAGCAGCTTTCCCGGCCTCTTCGTCGGCTACACCTTC
TRBV7-3	.	TRBD2	TRBJ2-1	CASSLDGGAYNEQFF	TGTGCCAGCAGCTTAGACGGGGGGGCCTACAATGAGCAGTTCTTC
TRBV25-1	.	.	TRBJ2-7	CASSEGLRGRGKKYEQYF	TGTGCCAGCAGTGAAGGGCTGAGAGGCCGGGGTAAGAAGTACGAGCAGTACTTC
TRBV6-6	once	.	TRBJ1-3	CASSFTSGNTIYF	TGTGCCAGCAGTTTCACCTCTGGAAACACCATATATTTT
TRBV5-1	.	.	TRBJ1-4	CASSLEGGRGNEKLFF	TGCGCCAGCAGCTTGGAAGGGGGAAGGGGTAATGAAAAACTGTTTTTT
TRBV2	once	.	TRBJ1-6	CASSPQIITLHF	TGTGCCAGCAGCCCCCAGATAATCACCCTCCACTTT
TRBV20-1	.	.	TRBJ1-4	CSTLGGQKLFF	TGCAGTACCCTCGGGGGCCAAAAACTGTTTTTT
TRBV27	.	.	TRBJ2-1	CASRYPSGGEQFF	TGTGCCAGCCGCTACCCGTCTGGGGGTGAGCAGTTCTTC
TRBV2	.	.	TRBJ1-1	CASSADSNTEAFF	TGTGCCAGCAGTGCCGACAGCAACACTGAAGCTTTCTTT
TRBV27	.	.	TRBJ1-6	CASSLFQGSPLHF	TGTGCCAGCAGTTTATTTCAGGGTTCACCCCTCCACTTT
TRBV7-9	.	.	TRBJ2-7	CASSLRGPHEQYF	TGTGCCAGCAGCCTCCGGGGGCCCCACGAGCAGTACTTC
TRBV14	.	.	TRBJ2-1	CASSQVRLDYNEQFF	TGTGCCAGCAGCCAAGTACGCCTAGACTACAATGAGCAGTTCTTC
TRBV7-2	once	TRBD2	TRBJ2-7	CASSLGGSVYEQYF	TGTGCCAGCAGCTTAGGCGGGAGTGTGTACGAGCAGTACTTC
TRBV5-6	once	TRBD1	TRBJ1-2	CASRSGGYGYTF	TGTGCCAGCAGATCAGGGGGATATGGCTACACCTTC
TRBV7-6	.	TRBD1	TRBJ1-6	CASSLGGQGRNSPLHF	TGTGCCAGCAGCTTAGGGGGACAGGGTCGAAATTCACCCCTCCACTTT
TRBV5-1	.	.	TRBJ1-6	CASSPVGGGGNSPLHF	TGCGCCAGCAGCCCGGTTGGGGGGGGTGGCAATTCACCCCTCCACTTT
TRBV6-6	.	.	TRBJ2-7	CASSKGTPAREQYF	TGTGCCAGCAGTAAGGGGACACCGGCGAGGGAGCAGTACTTC
TRBV7-2	.	.	TRBJ1-4	CASSLAGGSTTNEKLFF	TGTGCCAGCAGCTTAGCGGGCGGATCCACAACTAATGAAAAACTGTTTTTT
TRBV9	.	.	TRBJ2-5	CASSVDAGQQETQYF	TGTGCCAGCAGCGTAGATGCGGGACAGCAAGAGACCCAGTACTTC
TRBV29-1	.	TRBD1	TRBJ2-1	CSVGRDRAYNEQFF	TGCAGCGTGGGCCGGGACAGGGCATACAATGAGCAGTTCTTC
TRBV23-1	few	TRBD2	TRBJ2-1	CASSRAKTSGQSYNEQFF	TGCGCCAGCAGTCGGGCAAAGACTAGCGGGCAGTCCTACAATGAGCAGTTCTTC
TRBV27	.	.	TRBJ1-2	CASHGVGYGYTF	TGTGCCAGCCACGGGGTGGGTTATGGCTACACCTTC
TRBV7-3	once	TRBD2	TRBJ2-1	CASSRRTSSYNEQFF	TGTGCCAGCAGCCGCCGGACTAGCTCCTACAATGAGCAGTTCTTC
TRBV7-2	.	.	TRBJ1-5	CASSVRAHNQPQHF	TGTGCCAGCAGCGTTCGGGCCCACAATCAGCCCCAGCATTTT
TRBV18	once	.	TRBJ1-6	CASSLQPNSPLHF	TGTGCCAGCTCACTCCAACCCAATTCACCCCTCCACTTT
TRBV5-1	.	.	TRBJ2-3	CASSAGGADTQYF	TGCGCCAGCAGCGCCGGAGGTGCAGATACGCAGTATTTT
TRBV10-3	.	.	TRBJ1-1	CASTAGKPEAFF	TGTGCCAGCACCGCGGGGAAACCTGAAGCTTTCTTT
TRBV5-4	.	TRBD2	TRBJ2-5	CASSRTSGGPQETQYF	TGTGCCAGCAGCCGGACTAGCGGGGGGCCTCAAGAGACCCAGTACTTC
TRBV4-1	.	.	TRBJ2-7	CASSQVTGSSYEQYF	TGCGCCAGCAGCCAAGTTACGGGGAGCTCCTACGAGCAGTACTTC
TRBV2	.	TRBD1	TRBJ1-2	CASLGQGAGYTF	TGTGCCAGCCTGGGACAGGGAGCTGGCTACACCTTC